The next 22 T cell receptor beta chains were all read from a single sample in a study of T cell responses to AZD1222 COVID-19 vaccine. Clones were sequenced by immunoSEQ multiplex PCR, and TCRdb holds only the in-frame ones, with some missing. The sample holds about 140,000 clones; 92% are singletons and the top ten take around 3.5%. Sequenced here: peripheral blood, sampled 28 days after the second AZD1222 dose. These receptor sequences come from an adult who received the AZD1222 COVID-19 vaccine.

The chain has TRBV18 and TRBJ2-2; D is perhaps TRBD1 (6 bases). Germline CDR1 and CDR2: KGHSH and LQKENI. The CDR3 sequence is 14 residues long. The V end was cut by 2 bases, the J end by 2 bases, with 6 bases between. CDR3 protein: CASSPGGNTGELFF. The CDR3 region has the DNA TGTGCCAGCTCACCAGGGGGCAACACCGGGGAGCTGTTTTTT.

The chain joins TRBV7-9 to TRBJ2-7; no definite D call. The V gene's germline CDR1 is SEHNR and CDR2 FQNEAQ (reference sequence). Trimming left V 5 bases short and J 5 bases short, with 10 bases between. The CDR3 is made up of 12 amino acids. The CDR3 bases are TGTGCCAGCAGCCCGCCTTTGGACGAGCAGTACTTC. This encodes CASSPPLDEQYF.

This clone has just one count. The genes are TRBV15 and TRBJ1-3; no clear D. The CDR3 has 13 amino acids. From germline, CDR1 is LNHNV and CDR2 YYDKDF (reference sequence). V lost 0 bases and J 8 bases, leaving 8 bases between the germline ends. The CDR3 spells CATSRDLLDTIYF. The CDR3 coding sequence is TGTGCCACCAGCAGAGATCTTTTGGACACCATATATTTT.

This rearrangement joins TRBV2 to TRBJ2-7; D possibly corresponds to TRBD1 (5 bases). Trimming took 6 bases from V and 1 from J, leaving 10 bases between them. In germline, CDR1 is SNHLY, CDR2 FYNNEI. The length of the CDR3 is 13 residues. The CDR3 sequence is CASRGDSSYEQYF. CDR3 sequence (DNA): TGTGCCAGCAGGGGCGACAGTTCCTACGAGCAGTACTTC.

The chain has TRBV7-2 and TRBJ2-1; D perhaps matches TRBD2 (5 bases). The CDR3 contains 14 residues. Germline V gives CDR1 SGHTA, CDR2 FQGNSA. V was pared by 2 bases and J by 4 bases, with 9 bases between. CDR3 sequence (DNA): TGTGCCAGCAGCTTATCTCCGGGATACAATGAGCAGTTCTTC. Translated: CASSLSPGYNEQFF.

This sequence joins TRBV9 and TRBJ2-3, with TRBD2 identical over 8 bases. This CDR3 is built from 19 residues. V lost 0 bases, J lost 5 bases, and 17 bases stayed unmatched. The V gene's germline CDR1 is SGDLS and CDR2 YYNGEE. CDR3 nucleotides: TGTGCCAGCAGCGTAGCGGAGGCCGTAGTTAGCGGGAAGGGAGATACGCAGTATTTT. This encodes CASSVAEAVVSGKGDTQYF.

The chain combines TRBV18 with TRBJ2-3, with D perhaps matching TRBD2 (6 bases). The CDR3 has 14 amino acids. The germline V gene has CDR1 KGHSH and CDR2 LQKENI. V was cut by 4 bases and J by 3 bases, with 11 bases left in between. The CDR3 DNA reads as TGTGCCAGCTCACAGGGACTGGGTACAGATACGCAGTATTTT. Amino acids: CASSQGLGTDTQYF.

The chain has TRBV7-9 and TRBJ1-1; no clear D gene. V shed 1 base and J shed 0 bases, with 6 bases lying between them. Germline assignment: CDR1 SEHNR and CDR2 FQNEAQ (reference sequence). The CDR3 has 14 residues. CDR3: CASSLDRVNTEAFF. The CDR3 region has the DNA TGTGCCAGCAGCTTAGACAGAGTGAACACTGAAGCTTTCTTT.

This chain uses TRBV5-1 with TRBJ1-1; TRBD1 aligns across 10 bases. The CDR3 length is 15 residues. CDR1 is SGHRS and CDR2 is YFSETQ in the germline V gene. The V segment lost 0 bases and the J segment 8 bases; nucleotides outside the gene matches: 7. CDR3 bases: TGCGCCAGCAGCTTGGGATTGACAGGGGGCGGCGAAGCTTTCTTT. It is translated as CASSLGLTGGGEAFF.

Here the CDR3 DNA reads TGCGCCAGCAGCCAAGATTGGACTAGCGGGAGTGATGAGCAGTTCTTC. Residues: CASSQDWTSGSDEQFF. V gene TRBV4-1 combines with J gene TRBJ2-1; 13 positions agree with TRBD2. Germline lookup yields CDR1 MGHRA and CDR2 YSYEKL. The CDR3 extends over 16 amino acids. J was trimmed by 8 bases and V by 0 bases; bases with no gene match: 4.

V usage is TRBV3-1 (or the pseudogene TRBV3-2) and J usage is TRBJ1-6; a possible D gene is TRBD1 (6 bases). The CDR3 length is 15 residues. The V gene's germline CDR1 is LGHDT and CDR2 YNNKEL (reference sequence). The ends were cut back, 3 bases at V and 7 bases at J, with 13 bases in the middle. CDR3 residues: CASSQSGTNNSPLHF. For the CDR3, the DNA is TGTGCCAGCAGCCAGTCGGGGACAAACAATTCACCCCTCCACTTT.

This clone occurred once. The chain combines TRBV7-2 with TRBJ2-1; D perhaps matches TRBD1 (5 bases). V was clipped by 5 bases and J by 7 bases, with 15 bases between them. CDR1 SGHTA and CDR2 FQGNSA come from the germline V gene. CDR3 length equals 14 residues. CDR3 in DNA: TGTGCCAGCAGCGCCCTCTACAGGTGGAATGAGCAGTTCTTC. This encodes CASSALYRWNEQFF.

In DNA, the CDR3 is TGTGCCAGCTCCCCAGGGGCGGATTCACCCCTCCACTTT. Translated, it gives CASSPGADSPLHF. The chain has TRBV18 and TRBJ1-6, with D possibly TRBD1 on 6 matching bases. V lost 6 bases and J 8 bases, leaving 11 bases between the germline ends. Germline V gene sequence: CDR1 KGHSH, CDR2 LQKENI. The CDR3 length is 13 residues.

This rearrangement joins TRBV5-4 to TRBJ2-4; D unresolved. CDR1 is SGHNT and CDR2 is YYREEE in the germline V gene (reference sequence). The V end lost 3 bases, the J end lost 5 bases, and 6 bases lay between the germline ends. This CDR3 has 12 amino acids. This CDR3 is CASSSRENIQYF. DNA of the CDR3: TGTGCCAGCAGCTCCCGGGAAAACATTCAGTACTTC.

In DNA, the CDR3 is TGTGCCAGCAGTTACTCAGCCAATGAGCAGTTCTTC. Translation gives CASSYSANEQFF. This sequence joins TRBV6-6 and TRBJ2-1; no definite D call. Germline V lookup: CDR1 MNHNY, CDR2 SVGAGI (reference sequence). Deletions cut 0 bases from V and 6 bases from J, with 3 bases between. The CDR3 contains 12 residues.

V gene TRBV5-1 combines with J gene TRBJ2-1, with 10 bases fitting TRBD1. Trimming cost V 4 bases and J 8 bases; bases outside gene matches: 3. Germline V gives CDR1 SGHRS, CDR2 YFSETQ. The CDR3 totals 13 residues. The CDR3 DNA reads TGCGCCAGCAGCAAAGGGACAGGGGATGAGCAGTTCTTC. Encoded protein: CASSKGTGDEQFF.

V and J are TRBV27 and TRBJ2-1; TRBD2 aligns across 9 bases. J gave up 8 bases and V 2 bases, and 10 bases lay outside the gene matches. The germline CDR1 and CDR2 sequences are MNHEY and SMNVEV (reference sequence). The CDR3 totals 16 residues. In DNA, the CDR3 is TGTGCCAGCAGTTTACTGCCTAGCGGGATAAGCGATGAGCAGTTCTTC. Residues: CASSLLPSGISDEQFF.

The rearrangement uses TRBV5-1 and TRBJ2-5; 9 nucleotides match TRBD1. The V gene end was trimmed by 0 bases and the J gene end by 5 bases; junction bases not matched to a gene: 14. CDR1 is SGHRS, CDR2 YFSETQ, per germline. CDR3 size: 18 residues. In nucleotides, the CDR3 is TGCGCCAGCAGCTTGGCCCTGACCGGGGACAGGGTACGGGAGACCCAGTACTTC. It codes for CASSLALTGDRVRETQYF.

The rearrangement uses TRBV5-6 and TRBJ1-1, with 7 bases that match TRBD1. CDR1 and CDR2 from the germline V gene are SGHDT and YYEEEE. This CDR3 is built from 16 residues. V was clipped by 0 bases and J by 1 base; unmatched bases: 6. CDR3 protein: CASSLAGGFKNTEAFF. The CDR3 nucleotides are TGTGCCAGCAGCTTGGCAGGGGGGTTTAAGAACACTGAAGCTTTCTTT. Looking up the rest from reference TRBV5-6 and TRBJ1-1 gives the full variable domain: DAGVTQSPTHLIKTRGQQVTLRCSPKSGHDTVSWYQQALGQGPQFIFQYYEEEERQRGNFPDRFSGHQFPNYSSELNVNALLLGDSALYLCASSLAGGFKNTEAFFGQGTRLTVV.

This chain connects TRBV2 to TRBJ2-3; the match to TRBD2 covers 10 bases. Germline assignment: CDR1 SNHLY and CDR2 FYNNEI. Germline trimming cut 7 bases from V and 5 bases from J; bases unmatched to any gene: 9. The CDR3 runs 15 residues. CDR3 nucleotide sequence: TGTGCCAGCAACGAGCGGGAGGGCCGAGGAGATACGCAGTATTTT. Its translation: CASNEREGRGDTQYF. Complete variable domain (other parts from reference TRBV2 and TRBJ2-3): EPEVTQTPSHQVTQMGQEVILRCVPISNHLYFYWYRQILGQKVEFLVSFYNNEISEKSEIFDDQFSVERPDGSNFTLKIRSTKLEDSAMYFCASNEREGRGDTQYFGPGTRLTVL.

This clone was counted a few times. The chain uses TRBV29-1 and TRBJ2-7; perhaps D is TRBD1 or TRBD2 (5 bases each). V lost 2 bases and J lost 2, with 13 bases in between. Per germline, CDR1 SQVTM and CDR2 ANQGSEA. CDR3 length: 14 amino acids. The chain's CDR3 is CSVEPGTGTYEQYF. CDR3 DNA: TGCAGCGTTGAACCCGGGACGGGTACCTACGAGCAGTACTTC.

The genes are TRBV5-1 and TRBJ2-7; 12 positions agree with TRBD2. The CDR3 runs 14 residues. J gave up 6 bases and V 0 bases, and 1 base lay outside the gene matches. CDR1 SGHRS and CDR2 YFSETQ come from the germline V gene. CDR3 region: CASSLGLAGVEQYF. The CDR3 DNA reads TGCGCCAGCAGCTTGGGACTAGCGGGAGTCGAGCAGTACTTC.